What follows are 28 T cell receptor beta chains derived from one specimen sequenced in a study of T-cell reconstitution after alpha-beta-depleted transplantation in children. The authors prepared the TCRbeta library with unique molecular identifiers. TCRdb reanalysed the PCR reads using MiXCR and keeps one entry per CDR3 protein. The repertoire holds some 590,000 distinct CDR3 sequences, with about 10% as singletons. Source: PBMCs from the stem cell graft donor, taken from the stem cell graft. All receptors derive from a human donor who donated a stem cell graft to a child with acute myeloid leukemia.

This clonotype was detected many times. V usage is TRBV6-5 and J usage is TRBJ2-3, with D possibly TRBD1 on 5 matching bases. Germline CDR1 reads MNHEY; CDR2 reads SVGAGI. V lost 2 bases and J lost 3, with 6 bases in between. This CDR3 region has 13 residues. CDR3: CASSYPGTDTQYF. The CDR3 nucleotides are TGTGCCAGCAGTTACCCAGGGACAGATACGCAGTATTTT.

This clonotype was detected a few times. The chain is built from TRBV29-1 and TRBJ2-3, with 15 bases lining up with TRBD2. V was clipped by 6 bases and J by 4 bases; unmatched bases: 5. The germline CDR1 and CDR2 sequences are SQVTM and ANQGSEA. The CDR3 loop spans 15 amino acids. CDR3 coding DNA: TGCAGCGTCCTTGGACTAGCGGGAGGGCCAGATACGCAGTATTTT. This encodes CSVLGLAGGPDTQYF.

This clonotype was observed a handful of times. The rearrangement joins TRBV9 to TRBJ1-1; D not certain. The CDR3 runs to 15 residues. Germline V gene lookup returns CDR1 SGDLS and CDR2 YYNGEE. Between the trimmed V and J ends, which lost 0 bases and 0 bases, there was a span of 9 bases. The CDR3 DNA is TGTGCCAGCAGCGTAGGTGAGGGAATGAACACTGAAGCTTTCTTT. It specifies CASSVGEGMNTEAFF. Drawing the rest from reference TRBV9 and TRBJ1-1, the complete variable domain is DSGVTQTPKHLITATGQRVTLRCSPRSGDLSVYWYQQSLDQGLQFLIQYYNGEERAKGNILERFSAQQFPDLHSELNLSSLELGDSALYFCASSVGEGMNTEAFFGQGTRLTVV.

This clonotype was seen only a few times. V gene TRBV6-2 or TRBV6-3 combines with J gene TRBJ1-5, with TRBD1 identical over 10 bases. The ends lost 7 bases at V and 3 bases at J; junction bases unmatched: 12. The CDR3 contains 17 residues. Germline lookup yields CDR1 MNHEY and CDR2 SVGEGT. CDR3 sequence: CASTKRGTGANNQPQHF. In DNA, the CDR3 is TGTGCCAGCACGAAACGAGGGACAGGGGCGAACAATCAGCCCCAGCATTTT.

This clonotype has a handful of counts. V usage is TRBV20-1 and J usage is TRBJ1-5; 11 bases map to TRBD1. The CDR3 is 16 amino acids. Germline V CDR1 and CDR2: DFQATT, SNEGSKA (reference sequence). With 2 bases clipped from V and 5 bases from J, the junction kept 8 bases outside the gene matches. The DNA for the CDR3 is TGCAGTGCTAGAAGGGACAGGGGGTACGAGGATCAGCCCCAGCATTTT. It translates to CSARRDRGYEDQPQHF.

The chain combines TRBV28 with TRBJ2-7; D is perhaps TRBD1 (5 bases). CDR1 MDHEN and CDR2 SYDVKM come from the germline V gene. Trimming took 4 bases from V and 1 from J, leaving 11 bases between them. The CDR3 is 14 residues long. The CDR3 sequence is CASSSPGASYEQYF. For the CDR3, the DNA is TGTGCCAGCAGTTCGCCTGGGGCATCCTACGAGCAGTACTTC.

This clonotype was counted many times. The chain links TRBV29-1 to TRBJ1-2; TRBD1 matches at 7 bases. Trimming took 3 bases from V and 6 from J; bases not matched to a gene: 4. The CDR3 covers 12 residues. CDR1 is SQVTM, CDR2 ANQGSEA, per germline. CDR3 coding DNA: TGCAGCGTTGAGGGGACAGAGGATGGCTACACCTTC. Translating it yields CSVEGTEDGYTF.

This clonotype was seen only a few times. The genes are TRBV30 and TRBJ2-1; D remains ambiguous. Germline CDR1 and CDR2: GTSNPN and SVGIG (reference sequence). Trimming cost V 4 bases and J 0 bases, with 16 bases left between them. This CDR3 region has 16 residues. The CDR3 coding sequence is TGTGCCTGGATACCTCTGAGACATAGCTCCTACAATGAGCAGTTCTTC. Translated: CAWIPLRHSSYNEQFF.

This clonotype occurred a few times. The chain uses TRBV6-5 and TRBJ2-1, with TRBD2 as a possible D gene (6 bases). The CDR3 sequence is 11 residues long. Trimming removed 7 bases at V and 9 bases at J, with 10 bases between. Germline-derived CDR1 and CDR2 are MNHEY and SVGAGI. CDR3 amino acids: CASKIAAEQFF. As DNA, the CDR3 is TGTGCCAGCAAAATAGCGGCTGAGCAGTTCTTC.

A few counts support this clonotype. The chain joins TRBV11-2 to TRBJ2-1; no definite D call. The V gene's germline CDR1 is SGHAT and CDR2 FQNNGV. With 5 bases removed from V and 2 bases from J, the gap between germline ends came to 7 bases. The CDR3 spans 13 residues. CDR3 loop: CASSLTTYNEQFF. The CDR3 nucleotides are TGTGCCAGCAGCCTAACAACCTACAATGAGCAGTTCTTC.

The chain joins TRBV24-1 to TRBJ1-5; possible D gene TRBD1, 5 bases. V was pared by 2 bases and J by 7 bases, with 5 bases between. This CDR3 region has 12 residues. Germline-derived CDR1 and CDR2 are KGHDR and SFDVKD. The CDR3 loop reads CATSDSGQPQHF. The CDR3 DNA follows: TGTGCCACCAGTGATTCAGGGCAGCCCCAGCATTTT.

This clonotype was counted only a few times. The chain is built from TRBV20-1 and TRBJ1-5, with 7 bases matching TRBD1. Trimming cost V 3 bases and J 3 bases; bases outside gene matches: 17. The length of the CDR3 is 18 residues. Germline CDR1 is DFQATT and CDR2 is SNEGSKA (reference sequence). This chain's CDR3 is CSASGAGTGDEINQPQHF. The CDR3 nucleotides read TGCAGTGCTAGCGGGGCCGGCACAGGGGATGAAATCAATCAGCCCCAGCATTTT.

A few counts support this clonotype. V gene TRBV5-1 combines with J gene TRBJ1-3; 7 bases agree with TRBD1. The CDR3 has 15 residues. J gave up 4 bases and V 3 bases, and 7 bases lay outside the gene matches. From germline, CDR1 is SGHRS and CDR2 YFSETQ. The CDR3 reads CASSSQGSDGNTIYF. CDR3 nucleotides: TGCGCCAGCAGCTCACAGGGGAGCGACGGAAACACCATATATTTT. The entire variable domain, with the rest obtained from reference TRBV5-1 and TRBJ1-3, is as follows: KAGVTQTPRYLIKTRGQQVTLSCSPISGHRSVSWYQQTPGQGLQFLFEYFSETQRNKGNFPGRFSGRQFSNSRSEMNVSTLELGDSALYLCASSSQGSDGNTIYFGEGSWLTVV.

There are many counts of this clonotype. The V gene is TRBV20-1, the J gene TRBJ2-5; the D gene is possibly TRBD1 (5 bases). V lost 4 bases, J lost 5 bases, and 17 bases lay in between. Germline lookup yields CDR1 DFQATT and CDR2 SNEGSKA (reference sequence). CDR3 size: 14 residues. The chain's CDR3 is CSATRSLGVETQYF. The CDR3 coding sequence is TGCAGTGCTACGCGGAGTCTAGGGGTGGAGACCCAGTACTTC.

This chain connects TRBV18 to TRBJ2-5; 7 nucleotides match TRBD2. CDR3 length equals 16 residues. V lost 3 bases, J lost 2 bases, and 9 bases stayed unmatched. Germline lookup yields CDR1 KGHSH and CDR2 LQKENI. CDR3 region: CASSPLDGRRQETQYF. CDR3 nucleotide sequence: TGTGCCAGCTCACCTCTGGACGGGAGGAGGCAAGAGACCCAGTACTTC.

In its sample, this clonotype was seen a few times. This sequence joins TRBV7-2 and TRBJ2-7; D could derive from TRBD1 or TRBD2 (6 bases each). V was shortened by 3 bases and J by 1 base, with 13 bases between the two germline ends. The CDR3 loop spans 15 amino acids. Germline values: CDR1 SGHTA, CDR2 FQGNSA. The CDR3 coding sequence is TGTGCCAGCAGCTTTCGTGGCGGGACATCCTACGAGCAGTACTTC. Its protein product is CASSFRGGTSYEQYF.

The rearrangement joins TRBV6-2 or TRBV6-3 to TRBJ2-1; TRBD2 aligns across 8 bases. This CDR3 contains 16 residues. Germline V lookup: CDR1 MNHEY, CDR2 SVGEGT. The trim removed 8 bases at V and 7 bases at J, leaving 16 bases unmatched. CDR3 protein: CASHAIAGNRGNEQFF. The CDR3 region has the DNA TGTGCCAGCCACGCCATAGCGGGAAATCGGGGTAATGAGCAGTTCTTC.

The chain combines TRBV6-6 with TRBJ1-1; D call uncertain. Germline V gene sequence: CDR1 MNHNY, CDR2 SVGAGI (reference sequence). The CDR3 sequence is 13 residues long. V was pared by 4 bases and J by 5 bases, with 11 bases between. In DNA form, the CDR3 reads TGTGCCAGCAGTTCTCCGGGAAGGACTGAAGCTTTCTTT. The encoded protein is CASSSPGRTEAFF.

This clonotype was seen many times. This chain joins TRBV7-2 and TRBJ2-7, with D perhaps TRBD1 or TRBD2 (5 bases each). V dropped 5 bases and J dropped 0 bases, with 17 bases sitting between them. Germline-derived CDR1 and CDR2 are SGHTA and FQGNSA. The CDR3 length is 16 residues. As DNA, the CDR3 is TGTGCCAGCAGCCTACAATGGGGGTTGAGCTCCTACGAGCAGTACTTC. Amino acids: CASSLQWGLSSYEQYF.

This clonotype was recorded a few times. The chain employs TRBV19 and TRBJ1-2, with D tentatively TRBD1 (6 bases). Trimming shortened V by 4 bases and J by 2 bases, and 20 bases separated the two germline ends. This CDR3 is built from 17 residues. Germline assignment: CDR1 LNHDA and CDR2 SQIVND (reference sequence). The CDR3 DNA reads TGTGCCAGTAGTAAGTGGGGAATTGGACAGAGGAACTATGGCTACACCTTC. Translating gives CASSKWGIGQRNYGYTF.

This clonotype has just a few counts. The V gene is TRBV7-2, the J gene TRBJ1-5; no firm D call. Trimming cost V 1 base and J 5 bases, with 6 bases left between them. The CDR3 extends over 13 amino acids. In germline, CDR1 is SGHTA, CDR2 FQGNSA. CDR3 DNA: TGTGCCAGCAGCTTAGGCCAGCATCAGCCCCAGCATTTT. Its translation is CASSLGQHQPQHF. The complete variable domain, with remaining parts taken from reference TRBV7-2 and TRBJ1-5, reads GAGVSQSPSNKVTEKGKDVELRCDPISGHTALYWYRQSLGQGLEFLIYFQGNSAPDKSGLPSDRFSAERTGGSVSTLTIQRTQQEDSAVYLCASSLGQHQPQHFGDGTRLSIL.

This clonotype was recorded a few times. The chain recombines TRBV2 with TRBJ2-5; no clear D. The germline V and J ends were trimmed by 7 bases and 1 base, with 13 bases remaining between them. The CDR3 is 14 residues long. Germline V gene lookup returns CDR1 SNHLY and CDR2 FYNNEI. The CDR3 is CASNPVAVQETQYF. The CDR3 coding sequence is TGTGCCAGCAATCCCGTGGCAGTCCAAGAGACCCAGTACTTC.

The rearrangement uses TRBV20-1 and TRBJ2-1, with 12 bases aligning to TRBD2. With 6 bases clipped from V and 0 bases from J, the junction kept 15 bases outside the gene matches. CDR1 is DFQATT and CDR2 is SNEGSKA in the germline V gene (reference sequence). The CDR3 sequence is 19 residues long. DNA for the CDR3: TGCAGTGCCCTCGGGGGGGGACTAGCGGGTCTAAGCTCCTACAATGAGCAGTTCTTC. Amino acids: CSALGGGLAGLSSYNEQFF.

The rearrangement links TRBV27 to TRBJ2-4; TRBD2 matches 12 bases. Germline V gene data show CDR1 as MNHEY and CDR2 as SMNVEV (reference sequence). The CDR3 is 14 amino acids. With 5 bases clipped from V and 9 bases from J, the junction kept 5 bases outside the gene matches. The CDR3 reads CASSGLAGMGIQYF. The CDR3 bases are TGTGCCAGCAGTGGACTAGCGGGAATGGGCATTCAGTACTTC.

The chain uses TRBV6-7 and TRBJ2-1; 9 positions match TRBD2. TRBV6-7 is assigned to the ORF class and has an uncertain function. This CDR3 has 16 amino acids. The V and J ends lost 8 bases and 2 bases, in that order; junction bases with no gene match: 10. The CDR3 sequence: CASGCIAGGTYNEQFF. The CDR3, as DNA: TGTGCCAGCGGTTGTATTGCGGGAGGGACCTACAATGAGCAGTTCTTC.

The chain uses TRBV10-3 and TRBJ2-2; D could derive from TRBD1 or TRBD2 (5 bases each). The CDR3 sequence is 14 residues long. Germline lookup yields CDR1 ENHRY and CDR2 SYGVKD. The V and J ends lost 8 bases and 8 bases respectively, with 18 bases between them. CDR3 protein: CAIGQGDARGELFF. As DNA, the CDR3 is TGTGCCATCGGGCAGGGAGACGCACGGGGGGAGCTGTTTTTT.

This clonotype was found many times. The gene calls are TRBV28 and TRBJ2-7; D could derive from TRBD1 or TRBD2 (5 bases each). V dropped 8 bases and J dropped 4 bases, with 9 bases sitting between them. The CDR3 consists of 11 residues. Germline V lookup: CDR1 MDHEN, CDR2 SYDVKM. The CDR3 reads CASGGSYEQYF. The CDR3 DNA reads TGTGCCAGCGGGGGATCTTACGAGCAGTACTTC.

Concerning this clonotype: This may be a read error, as it is one base from a much larger clone. The chain links TRBV7-2 to TRBJ2-6; no clear D. This CDR3 contains 14 residues. In germline, CDR1 is SGHTA, CDR2 FQGNSA. V lost 0 bases to trimming and J lost 2 bases, with 2 bases between them. The chain's CDR3 is CASSLAPGANVLTF. The CDR3 DNA reads as TGTGCCAGCAGCTTAGCGCCTGGGGCCAACGTCCTGACTTTC.